This TCR beta chain is drawn from a study of cytomegalovirus exposure and HLA in healthy donors. Study overall: In a later analysis, it was reported that the approximately 120 validation repertoires had been produced on the same platform as the 500 to 850 repertoires belonging to the first cohort. Study-wide findings and caveats: Whilst most TCR sequences proved rare, a subset of public TCRs occurred across many donors. The classifier reportedly diagnosed cytomegalovirus status with high sensitivity and specificity.

The CDR3 length is 14 residues. Per the germline V gene, CDR1 is MNHNY and CDR2 is SVGAGI (reference sequence). Trimming removed 2 bases at V and 8 bases at J, with 15 bases between. As regards this clone: Its antigen is currently unknown.

Clones were sequenced by immunoSEQ multiplex PCR, and TCRdb holds only the in-frame ones, with some missing. The repertoire has under 300,000 clones, almost 90% of them found once; the top ten carry under 0.4%. This sequence originates from a woman aged 18-35 years in good health and CMV-seronegative. J is TRBJ1-1 and V is TRBV6-6, with TRBD1 as a possible D gene (6 bases). The sample consisted of PBMCs. Written as DNA, the CDR3 is TGTGCCAGCAGTTACCAGGGGAAGGGCCAGGAAGCTTTCTTT. Amino acid sequence: CASSYQGKGQEAFF.